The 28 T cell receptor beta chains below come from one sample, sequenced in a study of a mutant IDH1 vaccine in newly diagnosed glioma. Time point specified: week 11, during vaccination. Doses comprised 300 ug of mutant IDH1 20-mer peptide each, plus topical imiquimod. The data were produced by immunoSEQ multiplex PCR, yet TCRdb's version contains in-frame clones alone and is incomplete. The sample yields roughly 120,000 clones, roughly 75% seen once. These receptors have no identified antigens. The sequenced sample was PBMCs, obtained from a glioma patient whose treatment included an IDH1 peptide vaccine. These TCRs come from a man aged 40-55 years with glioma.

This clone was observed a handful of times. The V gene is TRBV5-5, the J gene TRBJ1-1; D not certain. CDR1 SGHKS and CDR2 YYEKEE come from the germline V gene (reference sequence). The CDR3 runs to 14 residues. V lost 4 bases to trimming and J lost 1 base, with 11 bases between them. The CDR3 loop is CASSPGGENTEAFF. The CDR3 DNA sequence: TGTGCCAGCAGCCCGGGCGGGGAGAACACTGAAGCTTTCTTT.

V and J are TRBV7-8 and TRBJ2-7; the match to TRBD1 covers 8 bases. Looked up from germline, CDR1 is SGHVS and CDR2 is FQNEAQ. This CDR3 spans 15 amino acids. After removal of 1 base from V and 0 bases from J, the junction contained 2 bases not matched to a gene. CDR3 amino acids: CASSLGTGSSYEQYF. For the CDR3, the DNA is TGTGCCAGCAGCTTAGGGACAGGGAGCTCCTACGAGCAGTACTTC. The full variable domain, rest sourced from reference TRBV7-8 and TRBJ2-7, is GAGVSQSPRYKVAKRGQDVALRCDPISGHVSLFWYQQALGQGPEFLTYFQNEAQLDKSGLPSDRFFAERPEGSVSTLKIQRTQQEDSAVYLCASSLGTGSSYEQYFGPGTRLTVT.

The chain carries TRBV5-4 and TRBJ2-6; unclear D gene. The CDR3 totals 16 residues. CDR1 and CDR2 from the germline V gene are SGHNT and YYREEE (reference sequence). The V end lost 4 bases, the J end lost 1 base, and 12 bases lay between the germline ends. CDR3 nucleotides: TGTGCCAGCAGCCCACTACAAAGGTCTGGGGCCAACGTCCTGACTTTC. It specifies CASSPLQRSGANVLTF.

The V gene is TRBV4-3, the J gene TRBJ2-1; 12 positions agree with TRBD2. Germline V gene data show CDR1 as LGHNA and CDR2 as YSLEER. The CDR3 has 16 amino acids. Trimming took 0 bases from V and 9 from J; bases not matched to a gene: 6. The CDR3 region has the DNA TGCGCCAGCAGCCAAGATCAACTAGCGGGGGGCAGTGAGCAGTTCTTC. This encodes CASSQDQLAGGSEQFF.

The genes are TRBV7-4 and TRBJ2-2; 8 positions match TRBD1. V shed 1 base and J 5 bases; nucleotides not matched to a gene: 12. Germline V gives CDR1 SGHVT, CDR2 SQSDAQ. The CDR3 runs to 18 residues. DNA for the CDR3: TGTGCCAGCAGCTTAGATGGCACGGGCAGGGGGCGAACCGGGGAGCTGTTTTTT. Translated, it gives CASSLDGTGRGRTGELFF.

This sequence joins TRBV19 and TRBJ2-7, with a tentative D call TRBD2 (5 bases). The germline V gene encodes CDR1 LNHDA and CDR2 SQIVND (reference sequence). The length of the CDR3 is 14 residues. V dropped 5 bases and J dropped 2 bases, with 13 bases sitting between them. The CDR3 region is CASSPGEGTYEQYF. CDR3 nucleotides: TGTGCCAGTAGTCCCGGAGAGGGAACCTACGAGCAGTACTTC.

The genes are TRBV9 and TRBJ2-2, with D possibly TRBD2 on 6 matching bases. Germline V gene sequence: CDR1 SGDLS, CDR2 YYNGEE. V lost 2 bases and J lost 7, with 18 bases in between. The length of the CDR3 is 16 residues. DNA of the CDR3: TGTGCCAGCAGCGTCGGGGGTCGCTCTGAGGGCGGGGAGCTGTTTTTT. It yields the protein CASSVGGRSEGGELFF.

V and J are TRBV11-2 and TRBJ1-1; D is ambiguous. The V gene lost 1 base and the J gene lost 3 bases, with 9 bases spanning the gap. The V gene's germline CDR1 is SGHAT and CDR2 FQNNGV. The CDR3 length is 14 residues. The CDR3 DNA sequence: TGTGCCAGCAGCTTAGTATGGGTAGACACTGAAGCTTTCTTT. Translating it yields CASSLVWVDTEAFF.

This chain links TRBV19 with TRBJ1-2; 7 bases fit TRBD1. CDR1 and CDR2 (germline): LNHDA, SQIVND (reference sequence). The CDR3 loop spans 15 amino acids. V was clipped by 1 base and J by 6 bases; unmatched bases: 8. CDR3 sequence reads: CASSIGGRGMHGYTF. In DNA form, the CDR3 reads TGTGCCAGTAGTATAGGTGGCAGGGGGATGCATGGCTACACCTTC.

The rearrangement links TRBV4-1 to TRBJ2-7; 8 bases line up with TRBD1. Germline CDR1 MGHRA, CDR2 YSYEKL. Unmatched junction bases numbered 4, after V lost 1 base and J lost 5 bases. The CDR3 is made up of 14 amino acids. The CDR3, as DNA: TGCGCCAGCAGCCAAGCGGACAGGGCGCACGAGCAGTACTTC. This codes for CASSQADRAHEQYF.

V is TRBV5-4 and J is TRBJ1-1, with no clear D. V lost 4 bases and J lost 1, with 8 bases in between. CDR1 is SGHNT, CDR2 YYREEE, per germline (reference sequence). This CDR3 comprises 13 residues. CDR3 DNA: TGTGCCAGCAGCCCTACACCGAACACTGAAGCTTTCTTT. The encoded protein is CASSPTPNTEAFF.

This CDR3 reads CASSQDHTGTDYGYTF. CDR3 DNA: TGCGCCAGCAGCCAAGATCACACCGGGACGGACTATGGCTACACCTTC. The chain carries TRBV4-3 and TRBJ1-2, with D maybe TRBD1 (5 bases). The germline V and J ends were trimmed by 0 bases and 3 bases, with 14 bases remaining between them. Germline V CDR1 and CDR2: LGHNA, YSLEER. This CDR3 has 16 residues.

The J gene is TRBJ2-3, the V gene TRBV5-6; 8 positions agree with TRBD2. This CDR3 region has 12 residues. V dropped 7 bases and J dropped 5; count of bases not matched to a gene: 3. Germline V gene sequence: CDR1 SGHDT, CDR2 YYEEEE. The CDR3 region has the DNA TGTGCCAGCGGGACTAGTGAAGATACGCAGTATTTT. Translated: CASGTSEDTQYF.

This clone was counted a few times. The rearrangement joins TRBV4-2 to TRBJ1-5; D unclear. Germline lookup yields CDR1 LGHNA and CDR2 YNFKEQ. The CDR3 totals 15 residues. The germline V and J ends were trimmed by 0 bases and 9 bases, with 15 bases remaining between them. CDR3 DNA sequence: TGTGCCAGCAGCCAAGAGAAGGGCTCTTCCCTGCCCCAGCATTTT. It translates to CASSQEKGSSLPQHF.

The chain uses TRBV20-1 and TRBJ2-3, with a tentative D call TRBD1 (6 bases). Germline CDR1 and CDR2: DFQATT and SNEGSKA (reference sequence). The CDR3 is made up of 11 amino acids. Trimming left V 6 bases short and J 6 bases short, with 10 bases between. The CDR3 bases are TGCAGTGCGCACAGGGATGATACGCAGTATTTT. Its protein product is CSAHRDDTQYF.

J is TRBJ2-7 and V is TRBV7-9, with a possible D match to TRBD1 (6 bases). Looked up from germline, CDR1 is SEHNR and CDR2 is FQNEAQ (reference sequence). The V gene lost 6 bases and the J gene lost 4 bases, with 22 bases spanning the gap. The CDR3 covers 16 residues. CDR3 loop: CASSSPAQGFQYEQYF. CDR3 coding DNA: TGTGCCAGCAGTTCGCCGGCACAGGGATTCCAATACGAGCAGTACTTC.

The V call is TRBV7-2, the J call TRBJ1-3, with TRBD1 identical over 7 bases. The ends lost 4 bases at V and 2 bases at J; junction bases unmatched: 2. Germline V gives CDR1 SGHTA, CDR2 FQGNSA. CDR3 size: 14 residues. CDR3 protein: CASSSGGAGNTIYF. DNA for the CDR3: TGTGCCAGCAGCTCAGGGGGAGCTGGAAACACCATATATTTT. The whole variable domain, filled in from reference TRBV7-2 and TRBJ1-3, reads GAGVSQSPSNKVTEKGKDVELRCDPISGHTALYWYRQSLGQGLEFLIYFQGNSAPDKSGLPSDRFSAERTGGSVSTLTIQRTQQEDSAVYLCASSSGGAGNTIYFGEGSWLTVV.

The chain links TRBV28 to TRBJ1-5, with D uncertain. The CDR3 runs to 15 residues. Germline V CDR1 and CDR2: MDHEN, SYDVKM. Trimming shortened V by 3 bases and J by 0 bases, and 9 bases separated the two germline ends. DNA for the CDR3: TGTGCCAGCAGTTTGATAGGGTTTAGCAATCAGCCCCAGCATTTT. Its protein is CASSLIGFSNQPQHF. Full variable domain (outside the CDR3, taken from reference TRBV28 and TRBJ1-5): DVKVTQSSRYLVKRTGEKVFLECVQDMDHENMFWYRQDPGLGLRLIYFSYDVKMKEKGDIPEGYSVSREKKERFSLILESASTNQTSMYLCASSLIGFSNQPQHFGDGTRLSIL.

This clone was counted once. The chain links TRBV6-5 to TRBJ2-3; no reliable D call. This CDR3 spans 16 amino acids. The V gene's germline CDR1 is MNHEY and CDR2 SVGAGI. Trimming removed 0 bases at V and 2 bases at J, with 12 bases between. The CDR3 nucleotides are TGTGCCAGCAGTTACTCGCCAGAAAAAACCACAGATACGCAGTATTTT. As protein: CASSYSPEKTTDTQYF.

CDR3: CASSKGRGFNGYTF. The DNA for the CDR3 is TGTGCCAGCAGCAAAGGTCGAGGGTTTAATGGCTACACCTTC. The rearrangement joins TRBV13 to TRBJ1-2; D unclear. This CDR3 spans 14 amino acids. Per the germline V gene, CDR1 is PRHDT and CDR2 is FYEKMQ (reference sequence). V was shortened by 5 bases and J by 6 bases, with 16 bases between the two germline ends.

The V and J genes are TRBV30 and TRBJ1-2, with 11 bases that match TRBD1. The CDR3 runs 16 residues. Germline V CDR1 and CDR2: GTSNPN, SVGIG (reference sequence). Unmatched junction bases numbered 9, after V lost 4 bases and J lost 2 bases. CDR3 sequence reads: CAWTGGQGASNYGYTF. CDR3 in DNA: TGTGCCTGGACGGGCGGACAGGGGGCTTCCAACTATGGCTACACCTTC.

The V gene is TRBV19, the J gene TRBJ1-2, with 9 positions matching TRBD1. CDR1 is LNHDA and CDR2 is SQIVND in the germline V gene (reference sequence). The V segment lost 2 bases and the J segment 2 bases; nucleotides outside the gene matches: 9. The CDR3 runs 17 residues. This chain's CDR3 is CASSITIGTGRNYGYTF. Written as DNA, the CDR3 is TGTGCCAGTAGTATAACCATTGGGACAGGGAGGAACTATGGCTACACCTTC.

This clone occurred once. The CDR3 sequence: CASSSPGRDLSKNIQYF. DNA for the CDR3: TGCGCCAGCAGTAGTCCGGGGAGGGATTTATCCAAAAACATTCAGTACTTC. J is TRBJ2-4 and V is TRBV5-1; 7 bases fit TRBD2. Germline-derived CDR1 and CDR2 are SGHRS and YFSETQ. Losses at the gene ends were 5 bases for V and 2 bases for J; bases not matched to a gene: 13. The CDR3 covers 17 residues.

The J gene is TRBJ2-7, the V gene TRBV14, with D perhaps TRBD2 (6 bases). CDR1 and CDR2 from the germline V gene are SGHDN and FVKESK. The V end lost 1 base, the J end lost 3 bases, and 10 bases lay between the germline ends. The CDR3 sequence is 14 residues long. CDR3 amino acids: CASSQVGGFYEQYF. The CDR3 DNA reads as TGTGCCAGCAGCCAAGTTGGAGGGTTCTACGAGCAGTACTTC.

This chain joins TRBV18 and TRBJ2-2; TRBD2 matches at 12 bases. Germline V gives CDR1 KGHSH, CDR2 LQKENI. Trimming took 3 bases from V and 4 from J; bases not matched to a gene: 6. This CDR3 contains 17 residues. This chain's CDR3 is CASSPGLAGLLTGELFF. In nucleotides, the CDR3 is TGTGCCAGCTCACCCGGACTAGCGGGGCTCCTCACCGGGGAGCTGTTTTTT.

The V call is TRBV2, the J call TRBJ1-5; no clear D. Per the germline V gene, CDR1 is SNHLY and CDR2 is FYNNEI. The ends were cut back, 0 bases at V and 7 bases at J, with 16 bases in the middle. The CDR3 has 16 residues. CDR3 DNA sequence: TGTGCCAGCAGTGAAGCTGGGGTAAGTGGGGTGCAGCCCCAGCATTTT. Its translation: CASSEAGVSGVQPQHF.

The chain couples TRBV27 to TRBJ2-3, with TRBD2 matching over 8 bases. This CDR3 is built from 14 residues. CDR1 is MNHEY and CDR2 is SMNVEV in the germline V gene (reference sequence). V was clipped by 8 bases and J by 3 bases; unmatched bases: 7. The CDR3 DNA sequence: TGTGCCAGCGGAAGAGGCGGGAGGACAGATACGCAGTATTTT. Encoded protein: CASGRGGRTDTQYF.

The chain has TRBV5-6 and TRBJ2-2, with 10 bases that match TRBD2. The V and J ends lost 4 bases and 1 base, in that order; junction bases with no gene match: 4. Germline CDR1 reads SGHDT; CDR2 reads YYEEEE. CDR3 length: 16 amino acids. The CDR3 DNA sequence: TGTGCCAGCAGCCGTTTAGCGGGAGGGAACACCGGGGAGCTGTTTTTT. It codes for CASSRLAGGNTGELFF.